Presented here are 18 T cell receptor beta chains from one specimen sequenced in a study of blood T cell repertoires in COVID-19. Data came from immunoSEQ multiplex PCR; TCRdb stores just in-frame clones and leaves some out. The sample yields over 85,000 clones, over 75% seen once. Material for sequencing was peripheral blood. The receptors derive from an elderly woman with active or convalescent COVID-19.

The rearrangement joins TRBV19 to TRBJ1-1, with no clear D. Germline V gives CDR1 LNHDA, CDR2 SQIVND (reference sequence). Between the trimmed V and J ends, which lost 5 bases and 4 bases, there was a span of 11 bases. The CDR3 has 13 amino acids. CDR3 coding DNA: TGTGCCAGTAGTTTCGGGGATATCACTGAAGCTTTCTTT. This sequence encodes CASSFGDITEAFF.

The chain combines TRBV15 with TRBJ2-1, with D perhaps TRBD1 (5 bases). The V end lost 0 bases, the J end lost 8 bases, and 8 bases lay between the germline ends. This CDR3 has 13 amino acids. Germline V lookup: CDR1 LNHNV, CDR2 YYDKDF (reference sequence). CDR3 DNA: TGTGCCACCAGCAGAGATCAGGGTTATGAGCAGTTCTTC. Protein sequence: CATSRDQGYEQFF. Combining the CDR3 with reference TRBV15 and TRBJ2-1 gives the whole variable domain DAMVIQNPRYQVTQFGKPVTLSCSQTLNHNVMYWYQQKSSQAPKLLFHYYDKDFNNEADTPDNFQSRRPNTSFCFLDIRSPGLGDTAMYLCATSRDQGYEQFFGPGTRLTVL.

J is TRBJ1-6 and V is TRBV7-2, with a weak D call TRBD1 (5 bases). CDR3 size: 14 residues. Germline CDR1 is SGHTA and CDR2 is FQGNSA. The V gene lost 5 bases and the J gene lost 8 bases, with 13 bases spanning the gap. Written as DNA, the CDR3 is TGTGCCAGCAGCCAGTGGGGCCTAGATTCACCCCTCCACTTT. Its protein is CASSQWGLDSPLHF.

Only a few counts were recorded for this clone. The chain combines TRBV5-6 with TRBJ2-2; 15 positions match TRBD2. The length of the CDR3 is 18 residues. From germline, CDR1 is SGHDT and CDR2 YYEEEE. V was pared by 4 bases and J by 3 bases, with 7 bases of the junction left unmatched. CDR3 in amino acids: CASSRLGLAGGYTGELFF. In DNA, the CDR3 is TGTGCCAGCAGCCGGCTGGGACTAGCGGGAGGTTACACCGGGGAGCTGTTTTTT. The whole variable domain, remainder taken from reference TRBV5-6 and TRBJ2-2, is DAGVTQSPTHLIKTRGQQVTLRCSPKSGHDTVSWYQQALGQGPQFIFQYYEEEERQRGNFPDRFSGHQFPNYSSELNVNALLLGDSALYLCASSRLGLAGGYTGELFFGEGSRLTVL.

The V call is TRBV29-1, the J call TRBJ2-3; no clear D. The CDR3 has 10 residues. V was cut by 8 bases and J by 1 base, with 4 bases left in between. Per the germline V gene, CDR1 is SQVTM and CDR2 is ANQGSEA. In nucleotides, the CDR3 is TGCAGCAGCCGCACAGATACGCAGTATTTT. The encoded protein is CSSRTDTQYF.

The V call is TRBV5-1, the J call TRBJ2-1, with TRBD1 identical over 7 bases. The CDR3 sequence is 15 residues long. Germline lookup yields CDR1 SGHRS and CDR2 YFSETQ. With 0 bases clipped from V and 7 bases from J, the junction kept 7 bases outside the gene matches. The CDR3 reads CASSLDRFRGNEQFF. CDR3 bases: TGCGCCAGCAGCTTGGACCGATTCAGGGGGAATGAGCAGTTCTTC.

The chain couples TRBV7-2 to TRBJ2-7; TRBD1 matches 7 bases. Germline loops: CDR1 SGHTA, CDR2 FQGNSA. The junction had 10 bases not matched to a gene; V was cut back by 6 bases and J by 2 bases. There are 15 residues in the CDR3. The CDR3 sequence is CASREDRSTTYEQYF. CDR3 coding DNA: TGTGCCAGCAGAGAGGACAGGTCTACTACCTACGAGCAGTACTTC.

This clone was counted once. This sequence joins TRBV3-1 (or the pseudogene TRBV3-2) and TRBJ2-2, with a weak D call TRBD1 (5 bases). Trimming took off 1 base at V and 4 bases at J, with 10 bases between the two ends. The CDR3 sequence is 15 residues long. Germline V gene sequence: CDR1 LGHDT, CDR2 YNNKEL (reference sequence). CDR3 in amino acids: CASSQGLGVTGELFF. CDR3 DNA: TGTGCCAGCAGCCAAGGTTTAGGGGTCACCGGGGAGCTGTTTTTT.

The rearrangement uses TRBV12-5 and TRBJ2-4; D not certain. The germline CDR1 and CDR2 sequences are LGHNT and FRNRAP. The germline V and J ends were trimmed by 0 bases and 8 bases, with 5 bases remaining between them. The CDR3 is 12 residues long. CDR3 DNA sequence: TGTGCTAGTGGTTTGGTAGCGCACATTCAGTACTTC. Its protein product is CASGLVAHIQYF.

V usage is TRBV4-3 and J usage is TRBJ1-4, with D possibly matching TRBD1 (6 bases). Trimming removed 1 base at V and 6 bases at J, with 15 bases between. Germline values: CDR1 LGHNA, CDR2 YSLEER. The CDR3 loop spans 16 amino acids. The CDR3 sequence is CASSQAPRGTDEKLFF. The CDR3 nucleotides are TGCGCCAGCAGCCAAGCCCCAAGGGGGACCGATGAAAAACTGTTTTTT.

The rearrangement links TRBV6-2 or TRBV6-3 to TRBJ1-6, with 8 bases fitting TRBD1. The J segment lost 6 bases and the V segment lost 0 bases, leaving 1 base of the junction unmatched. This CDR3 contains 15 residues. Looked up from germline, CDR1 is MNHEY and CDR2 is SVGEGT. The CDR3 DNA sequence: TGTGCCAGCAGTTACTCGACAGGGGCTAATTCACCCCTCCACTTT. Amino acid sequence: CASSYSTGANSPLHF.

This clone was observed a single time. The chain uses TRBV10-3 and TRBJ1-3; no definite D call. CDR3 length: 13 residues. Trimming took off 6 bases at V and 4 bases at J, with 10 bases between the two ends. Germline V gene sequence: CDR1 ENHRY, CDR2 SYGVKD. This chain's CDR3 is CAIRSTGGNTIYF. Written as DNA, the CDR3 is TGTGCCATCAGATCGACGGGGGGAAACACCATATATTTT.

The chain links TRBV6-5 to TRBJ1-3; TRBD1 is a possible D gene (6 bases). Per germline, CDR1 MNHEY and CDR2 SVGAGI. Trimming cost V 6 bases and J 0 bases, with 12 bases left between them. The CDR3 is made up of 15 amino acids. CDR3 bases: TGTGCCAGCAGCCAAAGGGGGGGCTCTGGAAACACCATATATTTT. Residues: CASSQRGGSGNTIYF.

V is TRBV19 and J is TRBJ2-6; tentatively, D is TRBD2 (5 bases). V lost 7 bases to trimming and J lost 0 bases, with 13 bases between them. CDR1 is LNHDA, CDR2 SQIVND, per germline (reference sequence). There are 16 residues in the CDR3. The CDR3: CASTNLGSSGANVLTF. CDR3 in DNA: TGTGCCAGTACCAACCTTGGGAGCTCTGGGGCCAACGTCCTGACTTTC.

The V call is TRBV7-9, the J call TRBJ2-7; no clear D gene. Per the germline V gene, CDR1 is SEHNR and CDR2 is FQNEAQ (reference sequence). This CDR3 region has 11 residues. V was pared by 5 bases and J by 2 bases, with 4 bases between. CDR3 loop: CASSPPYEQYF. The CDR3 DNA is TGTGCCAGCAGCCCTCCCTACGAGCAGTACTTC.

The CDR3: CASSLYQGAPDTQYF. The CDR3 DNA reads TGTGCCAGCAGTTTATATCAGGGGGCCCCAGATACGCAGTATTTT. This chain joins TRBV28 and TRBJ2-3, with 8 bases fitting TRBD1. Germline CDR1 and CDR2: MDHEN and SYDVKM. This CDR3 is built from 15 residues. V gave up 1 base and J gave up 4 bases; unmatched junction bases: 4. The variable domain in full, with the rest retrieved from reference TRBV28 and TRBJ2-3, is DVKVTQSSRYLVKRTGEKVFLECVQDMDHENMFWYRQDPGLGLRLIYFSYDVKMKEKGDIPEGYSVSREKKERFSLILESASTNQTSMYLCASSLYQGAPDTQYFGPGTRLTVL.

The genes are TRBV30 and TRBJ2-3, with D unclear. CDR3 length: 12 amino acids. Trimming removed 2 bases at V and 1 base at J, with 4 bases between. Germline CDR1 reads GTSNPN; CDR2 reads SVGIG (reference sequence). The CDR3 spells CAWSPGTDTQYF. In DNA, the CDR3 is TGTGCCTGGAGTCCGGGCACAGATACGCAGTATTTT.

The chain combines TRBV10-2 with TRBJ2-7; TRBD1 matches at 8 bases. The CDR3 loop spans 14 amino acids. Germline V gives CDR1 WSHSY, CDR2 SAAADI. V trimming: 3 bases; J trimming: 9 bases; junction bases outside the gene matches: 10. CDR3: CASSEGTGRTGQYF. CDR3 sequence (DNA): TGCGCCAGCAGTGAAGGGACAGGCCGGACTGGGCAGTACTTC.